Reported below is one T cell receptor beta chain. The data were taken from a study of blood T cells in healthy people across ages. A second PCR of roughly 7 to 11 cycles used a sample-barcoded 5' primer and a J-beta primer mix. TCRdb fed the 5' RACE reads into MiXCR, producing one record per CDR3 protein. The table has about 640,000 distinct CDR3 sequences, about 53% seen once. Trimming shortened V by 0 bases and J by 8 bases, and 6 bases separated the two germline ends. This CDR3 comprises 13 residues. Germline CDR1 SGHRS, CDR2 YFSETQ. Sequencing used blood. The TCR was taken from a man aged 60 to 75 in good health. The chain carries TRBV5-1 and TRBJ2-6; no firm D call. As DNA, the CDR3 is TGCGCCAGCAGCTTGGTAGGGACCAACGTCCTGACTTTC. Protein product: CASSLVGTNVLTF.